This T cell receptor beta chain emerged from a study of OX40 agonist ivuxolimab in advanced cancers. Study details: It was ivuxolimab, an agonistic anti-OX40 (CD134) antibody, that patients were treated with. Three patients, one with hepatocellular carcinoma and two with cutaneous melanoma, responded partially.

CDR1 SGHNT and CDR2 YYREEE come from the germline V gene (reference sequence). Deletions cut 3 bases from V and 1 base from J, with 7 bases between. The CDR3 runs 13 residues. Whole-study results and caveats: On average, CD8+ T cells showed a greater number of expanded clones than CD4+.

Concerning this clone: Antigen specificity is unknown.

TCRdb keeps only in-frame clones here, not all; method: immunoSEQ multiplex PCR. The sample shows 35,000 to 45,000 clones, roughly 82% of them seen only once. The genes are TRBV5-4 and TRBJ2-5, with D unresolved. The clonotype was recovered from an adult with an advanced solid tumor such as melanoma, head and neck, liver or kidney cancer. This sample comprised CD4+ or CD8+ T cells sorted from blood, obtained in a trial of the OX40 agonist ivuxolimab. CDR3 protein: CASSSQVQETQYF. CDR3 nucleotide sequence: TGTGCCAGCAGCTCTCAGGTCCAAGAGACCCAGTACTTC.